A selection of T cell receptor beta chains follows, all from one sample in a study of T-cell memory formation after mild COVID-19. TCRdb used MiXCR to reprocess the 5' RACE reads, holding one entry per CDR3 protein. Of over 150,000 distinct CDR3 sequences in the sample, approximately 17% are singletons; the top ten hold 3% to 4%. The sequenced material came from PBMCs or a T cell subset sorted from them (not recorded which). The receptors were sampled from a man aged 18 to 29 who had mild COVID-19 (a few samples of this study predate the infection). Cell type and time point are not known. Each CDR3 is given with its conserved first and last residue. D genes are given only for firm matches. Clone size appears in some rows only: once, few, many, or a class for an expanded clone.

cdr3_aa | cdr3_nt | d_call | clone_size | j_call | v_call
CASSVSGGTYEQYF | TGTGCCAGCAGTGTTAGCGGGGGGACCTACGAGCAGTACTTC | TRBD2 | few | TRBJ2-7 | TRBV2
CASSPGTPKYTNEQFF | TGCGCCAGCAGCCCAGGGACACCGAAATATACCAATGAGCAGTTCTTC | . | few | TRBJ2-1 | TRBV5-1
CASSFWGVLGYTF | TGTGCCAGCAGTTTTTGGGGCGTGCTTGGCTACACCTTC | . | few | TRBJ1-2 | TRBV12-3/TRBV12-4
CASSFTVLAAANTQYF | TGTGCCAGCAGTTTTACTGTACTAGCGGCCGCGAATACGCAGTATTTT | TRBD2 | few | TRBJ2-3 | TRBV12-3/TRBV12-4
CSALRRMNTEAFF | TGCAGTGCCTTGAGGCGCATGAACACTGAAGCTTTCTTT | . | . | TRBJ1-1 | TRBV20-1
CASLRYPTDTQYF | TGTGCCAGTCTTAGGTATCCCACAGATACGCAGTATTTT | . | few | TRBJ2-3 | TRBV12-3/TRBV12-4
CASSPSGGPSYGYTF | TGTGCCAGCAGCCCCTCAGGGGGGCCGTCCTATGGCTACACCTTC | TRBD1 | . | TRBJ1-2 | TRBV14
CASSREDSQETQYF | TGTGCCAGCAGCCGCGAGGACAGCCAAGAGACCCAGTACTTC | . | few | TRBJ2-5 | TRBV3-1
CASSRQGGTDTQYF | TGTGCCAGCAGCCGACAGGGAGGCACAGATACGCAGTATTTT | TRBD1 | few | TRBJ2-3 | TRBV6-5
CASSVTGAGETQYF | TGTGCCAGCAGCGTAACAGGGGCAGGGGAGACCCAGTACTTC | TRBD1 | . | TRBJ2-5 | TRBV7-9
CASSSGLSWQPQHF | TGTGCCAGCAGTTCCGGGCTTTCTTGGCAGCCCCAGCATTTT | . | . | TRBJ1-5 | TRBV6-5
CASIRATAGANVLTF | TGTGCCAGCATTCGAGCTACGGCTGGGGCCAACGTCCTGACTTTC | . | . | TRBJ2-6 | TRBV28
CASSQDGRATNEKLFF | TGTGCCAGCAGCCAAGACGGAAGGGCGACTAATGAAAAACTGTTTTTT | . | . | TRBJ1-4 | TRBV3-1
CASSLRASSWGRGEGNTIYF | TGTGCCAGCAGTTTAAGAGCCTCTTCGTGGGGTCGCGGGGAGGGAAACACCATATATTTT | . | few | TRBJ1-3 | TRBV12-3/TRBV12-4
CASSQDGRADTQYF | TGCGCCAGCAGCCAAGACGGGCGCGCAGATACGCAGTATTTT | . | many | TRBJ2-3 | TRBV4-3
CASGPFPGGNTGELFF | TGTGCTAGTGGCCCCTTCCCAGGGGGCAACACCGGGGAGCTGTTTTTT | TRBD1 | . | TRBJ2-2 | TRBV12-5
CASSQEGRGRRNEQFF | TGCGCCAGCAGCCAAGAAGGGAGGGGGCGGCGGAATGAGCAGTTCTTC | . | few | TRBJ2-1 | TRBV4-3
CASSRNERNTPQHF | TGTGCCAGCAGCAGGAATGAGCGCAATACGCCCCAGCATTTT | . | few | TRBJ1-5 | TRBV6-6
CASSWDNTYEQYF | TGCGCCAGCAGCTGGGACAACACCTACGAGCAGTACTTC | . | many | TRBJ2-7 | TRBV5-1
CSAPGQGQETQYF | TGCAGTGCTCCCGGACAGGGCCAAGAGACCCAGTACTTC | TRBD1 | once | TRBJ2-5 | TRBV20-1
CATAGEGVNEQFF | TGTGCCACCGCCGGGGAAGGGGTCAATGAGCAGTTCTTC | . | few | TRBJ2-1 | TRBV28
CASSRQWNTEAFF | TGTGCCAGCAGTCGCCAATGGAACACTGAAGCTTTCTTT | . | few | TRBJ1-1 | TRBV12-3/TRBV12-4
CATQGRIGGDKQYF | TGTGCCACCCAAGGGAGAATTGGGGGGGATAAGCAGTATTTT | TRBD2 | few | TRBJ2-3 | TRBV10-3
CSALPPSGGIQETQYF | TGCAGTGCTCTCCCCCCTAGCGGGGGGATACAAGAGACCCAGTACTTC | TRBD2 | . | TRBJ2-5 | TRBV20-1
CASRARQSGSRYTEAFF | TGTGCCAGCAGGGCAAGACAGTCCGGGTCCAGGTACACTGAAGCTTTCTTT | . | . | TRBJ1-1 | TRBV7-3
CASSFPGGNGYTF | TGTGCCAGCAGTTTCCCCGGAGGGAATGGCTACACCTTC | . | . | TRBJ1-2 | TRBV12-3/TRBV12-4
CASSDIGTGRDEQFF | TGCGCCAGCAGCGACATCGGGACGGGTAGGGATGAGCAGTTCTTC | . | few | TRBJ2-1 | TRBV4-3
CSVEVARGGVEQYF | TGCAGCGTTGAAGTGGCCAGGGGAGGGGTCGAGCAGTACTTC | . | . | TRBJ2-7 | TRBV29-1